This TCR beta chain was observed in a study of T cells in Graves' hyperthyroidism and ophthalmopathy. Authors of the study amplified TCR beta CDR3 regions from RNA transcripts. A first-round RT-PCR of the TCR CDR3 used the HTBI primer set. TCRdb independently ran MiXCR on the multiplex PCR reads; one entry per CDR3 protein. This sample has a few hundred thousand distinct CDR3 sequences, with roughly an eighth found just once. There are 17 residues in the CDR3. In germline, CDR1 is MNHNS, CDR2 SASEGT. Trimming cost V 3 bases and J 0 bases; bases outside gene matches: 11. Broader study findings: Most expanded thyroid clonotypes above 0.001 recurred in blood.

It was considered stable Graves' hyperthyroidism when ophthalmopathy did not progress within 18 months. At least ten counts were recorded for this clonotype. Its specificity is unknown. The origin of this receptor is a woman between 18 and 30 years old with Graves' hyperthyroidism. The rearrangement links TRBV6-1 to TRBJ2-7; TRBD2 matches 7 bases. Sequenced material: blood. The CDR3 is CASSEGVAGRNSYEQYF. The CDR3 bases are TGTGCCAGCAGTGAGGGGGTCGCCGGGAGGAACTCCTACGAGCAGTACTTC.